The rows below give T cell receptor beta chains drawn from one sample of a study of technical replicates of blood from a few donors. Generated by immunoSEQ multiplex PCR, the TCRdb table keeps only in-frame clones and is missing some. The sample shows about 80,000 clones, approximately 97% of them seen only once. Sequencing was done on a sample of T cells isolated from PBMCs. All receptors derive from a human donor in good health. CDR3s include the opening cysteine and the closing phenylalanine or tryptophan. The D gene is left open where the match is weak. Rows may omit the clone size; those that give it use once, few, many or a size class.

.,TRBV7-9,TRBJ2-3,TRBD1,CASSLSTGQGGDTQYF,TGTGCCAGCAGCTTAAGTACTGGACAGGGAGGAGATACGCAGTATTTT
.,TRBV7-9,TRBJ2-1,TRBD1,CASSRADRGGYNEQFF,TGTGCCAGCAGTCGAGCGGACAGGGGTGGATACAATGAGCAGTTCTTC
.,TRBV4-1,TRBJ2-2,.,CASRRTSFTGELFF,TGCGCCAGCAGGAGGACTTCCTTCACCGGGGAGCTGTTTTTT
.,TRBV6-5,TRBJ1-2,TRBD1,CASSTQQGAGGYTF,TGTGCCAGCAGTACGCAACAGGGGGCTGGGGGCTACACCTTC
.,TRBV19,TRBJ2-7,.,CASSSGGGYEQYF,TGTGCCAGTTCTAGTGGAGGTGGCTACGAGCAGTACTTC
.,TRBV20-1,TRBJ1-2,.,CSVAWGYTF,TGCAGTGTCGCGTGGGGCTACACCTTC
.,TRBV4-1,TRBJ2-7,.,CASSHAPGQGSYEQYF,TGCGCCAGCAGCCACGCTCCGGGACAAGGGTCCTACGAGCAGTACTTC
.,TRBV11-1,TRBJ2-1,.,CASSRGSAGALFF,TGTGCCAGCAGCCGGGGGTCGGCAGGCGCTTTGTTCTTC
.,TRBV18,TRBJ1-2,TRBD1,CASSPILTGSHYGYTF,TGTGCCAGCTCACCAATATTGACAGGGTCTCACTATGGCTACACCTTC
.,TRBV28,TRBJ1-1,.,CASRLGGVGRWTNTEAFF,TGTGCCAGCAGACTCGGGGGGGTGGGTCGGTGGACGAACACTGAAGCTTTCTTT
.,TRBV5-1,TRBJ2-7,.,CASSLEQASYEQYF,TGCGCCAGCAGCTTGGAACAAGCGTCCTACGAGCAGTACTTC
.,TRBV5-1,TRBJ1-1,.,CASSELSEGTEAFF,TGCGCCAGCAGCGAACTATCGGAGGGCACTGAAGCTTTCTTT
.,TRBV7-3,TRBJ1-2,.,CASSLIRPREPNYGYTF,TGTGCCAGCAGCTTAATAAGGCCTCGGGAACCTAACTATGGCTACACCTTC
.,TRBV30,TRBJ1-1,.,CAWSVSGGNTEAFF,TGTGCCTGGAGTGTGTCGGGGGGCAACACTGAAGCTTTCTTT
.,TRBV5-1,TRBJ2-1,TRBD1,CASSLAGTGGLDEQFF,TGCGCCAGCAGCTTGGCCGGGACAGGGGGCTTGGATGAGCAGTTCTTC
once,TRBV7-3,TRBJ2-3,TRBD2,CASSLAGGPSTDTQYF,TGTGCCAGCAGCTTAGCGGGGGGGCCTAGCACAGATACGCAGTATTTT
.,TRBV19,TRBJ1-4,.,CASSIEGHRSTNEKLFF,TGTGCCAGTAGTATAGAGGGACATCGCTCAACTAATGAAAAACTGTTTTTT
.,TRBV4-1,TRBJ1-2,.,CASSQGRLRGRDGYTF,TGCGCCAGCAGCCAAGGGAGGTTACGGGGGAGAGATGGCTACACCTTC
.,TRBV6-6,TRBJ2-1,TRBD2,CASSYTGGSNEQFF,TGTGCCAGCAGTTATACGGGGGGGTCTAATGAGCAGTTCTTC
.,TRBV15,TRBJ1-4,.,CATSRVGSEKLFF,TGTGCCACCAGCAGAGTCGGGAGTGAAAAACTGTTTTTT
.,TRBV28,TRBJ1-1,.,CASKAQGKMNTEAFF,TGTGCCAGCAAAGCACAGGGAAAGATGAACACTGAAGCTTTCTTT
.,TRBV19,TRBJ1-4,.,CASGDRPNEKLFF,TGTGCCAGCGGTGACAGGCCTAATGAAAAACTGTTTTTT
.,TRBV11-3,TRBJ1-2,.,CASSSPGESGYTF,TGTGCCAGCAGCTCCCCGGGAGAGAGCGGCTACACCTTC
once,TRBV7-9,TRBJ2-2,.,CASSPSVTGELFF,TGTGCCAGCAGTCCCAGCGTGACCGGGGAGCTGTTTTTT
.,TRBV27,TRBJ2-3,.,CASSLTTSTDTQYF,TGTGCCAGCAGTCTAACTACGAGCACAGATACGCAGTATTTT
.,TRBV5-1,TRBJ2-3,TRBD2,CASSYRLAGLATDTQYF,TGCGCCAGCAGCTACAGACTAGCGGGGCTGGCCACAGATACGCAGTATTTT
.,TRBV5-8,TRBJ2-2,.,CASSPGPTASNTGELFF,TGTGCCAGCAGCCCCGGGCCGACAGCCTCGAACACCGGGGAGCTGTTTTTT
.,TRBV14,TRBJ2-7,.,CASSLYTVSYEQYF,TGTGCCAGCAGTCTGTACACAGTGTCCTACGAGCAGTACTTC